One and the same sample provided the 26 T cell receptor beta chains below, sequenced in a study of regulatory T cells in long-lasting Graves disease. Arm-PCR with iRepertoire HTBI primers amplified the CDR3 regions for these TCR beta libraries. TCRdb used MiXCR to reprocess the multiplex PCR reads, holding one entry per CDR3 protein. The sample consists of approximately 390,000 distinct CDR3 sequences, roughly 15% of them appearing once. Time point specified: newly diagnosed GD, antithyroid drugs for less than 3 months. The authors made the TCR library using RNA they extracted from PBMCs. In addition, the sample was reused for a study of T cells in Graves' hyperthyroidism and ophthalmopathy.

This specimen consisted of peripheral blood mononuclear cells (PBMCs), obtained at new diagnosis, from a patient treated with antithyroid drugs. The receptors were gathered from a woman between 18 and 29 years old with Graves disease.

Ten or more counts support this clonotype. The chain combines TRBV11-2 with TRBJ1-6; tentative D call: TRBD1 (5 bases). Germline-derived CDR1 and CDR2 are SGHAT and FQNNGV. V shed 1 base and J shed 5 bases, with 9 bases lying between them. The CDR3 is 15 residues long. Here the CDR3 DNA reads TGTGCCAGCAGCTTAGTGGGGGGGGATAATTCACCCCTCCACTTT. Translation gives CASSLVGGDNSPLHF.

The chain couples TRBV20-1 to TRBJ2-5; D unresolved. Trimming stripped 6 bases from V and 3 bases from J, with 11 bases between. The CDR3 runs to 12 residues. Per germline, CDR1 DFQATT and CDR2 SNEGSKA (reference sequence). CDR3 nucleotide sequence: TGCAGTGCAAATAGCCTGGAAGAGACCCAGTACTTC. Protein product: CSANSLEETQYF.

The table lists this clonotype with a few counts. Given the absence of the conserved phenylalanine or tryptophan at the CDR3 end, a read error is likely. No DNA is shown, since the ends of the CDR3 on it are uncertain; the CDR3 is the one TCRdb lists. The chain carries TRBV2 and TRBJ2-1; TRBD2, the table's D call, was not compared with the DNA. From germline, CDR1 is SNHLY and CDR2 FYNNEI. Both ends counted, the CDR3 spans 11 residues. CDR3 loop: CASSGSGRMLV.

This clonotype came up many times. V is TRBV5-1 and J is TRBJ1-1; D gene unclear. Germline assignment: CDR1 SGHRS and CDR2 YFSETQ. With 0 bases removed from V and 0 bases from J, the gap between germline ends came to 9 bases. This CDR3 region has 15 residues. CDR3 nucleotide sequence: TGCGCCAGCAGCTTGGCCGCGACAATGAACACTGAAGCTTTCTTT. Protein: CASSLAATMNTEAFF. Full variable domain (missing parts from reference TRBV5-1 and TRBJ1-1): KAGVTQTPRYLIKTRGQQVTLSCSPISGHRSVSWYQQTPGQGLQFLFEYFSETQRNKGNFPGRFSGRQFSNSRSEMNVSTLELGDSALYLCASSLAATMNTEAFFGQGTRLTVV.

This clonotype was seen many times. The chain couples TRBV10-3 to TRBJ1-1; D remains ambiguous. V shed 2 bases and J shed 10 bases, with 8 bases lying between them. Germline assignment: CDR1 ENHRY and CDR2 SYGVKD. This CDR3 spans 11 amino acids. The CDR3, as DNA: TGTGCCATCAGTGAGGATCACACAGCTTTCTTT. Translated: CAISEDHTAFF.

This clonotype was observed many times. This chain joins TRBV6-1 and TRBJ2-1, with D unresolved. Germline CDR1 and CDR2: MNHNS and SASEGT. This CDR3 is built from 11 residues. The V and J ends lost 2 bases and 11 bases respectively, with 7 bases between them. For the CDR3, the DNA is TGTGCCAGCAGTGAACTTAGGCAGCAGTTCTTC. It codes for CASSELRQQFF.

This clonotype was observed many times. The V and J genes are TRBV6-2 or TRBV6-3 and TRBJ2-3; no clear D gene. There are 14 residues in the CDR3. From germline, CDR1 is MNHEY and CDR2 SVGEGT. Trimming removed 2 bases at V and 4 bases at J, with 10 bases between. CDR3 loop: CASSYGPVPDTQYF. The CDR3 DNA reads TGTGCCAGCAGTTACGGGCCGGTGCCAGATACGCAGTATTTT.

Turning to this clonotype: Relative to the germline gene, one junction end is altered; a read error may explain this. The chain links TRBV10-1 to TRBJ1-2; D uncertain. From germline, CDR1 is WNHNN and CDR2 SYGVQD (reference sequence). This CDR3 has 12 residues. The CDR3 is CASSEGSYGYTF. The DNA for the CDR3 is TGTGCCAGCAGTGAAGGATCCTATGGCTACACCTTC.

Worth noting for this clonotype: A much bigger clone sits one base away, suggesting this may be a read error. V gene TRBV7-9 combines with J gene TRBJ2-1; D gene unclear. Germline V gene lookup returns CDR1 SEHNR and CDR2 FQNEAQ (reference sequence). The CDR3 sequence is 14 residues long. CDR3 protein: CASRLGFYYNEQFF. CDR3 DNA sequence: TGTGCCAGCAGGTTAGGATTTTATTACAATGAGCAGTTCTTC.

This clonotype appeared many times. V usage is TRBV5-1 and J usage is TRBJ2-4; 9 bases align to TRBD2. J was trimmed by 4 bases and V by 7 bases; bases with no gene match: 12. The CDR3 has 16 residues. Germline V gene sequence: CDR1 SGHRS, CDR2 YFSETQ. The CDR3 protein is CASYGLGGGVKNIQYF. In DNA form, the CDR3 reads TGCGCCAGCTACGGACTGGGCGGGGGGGTAAAAAACATTCAGTACTTC.

V and J are TRBV6-5 and TRBJ2-3; possibly TRBD1 or TRBD2 for D (6 bases each). CDR1 and CDR2 from the germline V gene are MNHEY and SVGAGI. The CDR3 sequence is 15 residues long. V was shortened by 2 bases and J by 0 bases, with 9 bases between the two germline ends. CDR3 residues: CASSYLGGSTDTQYF. The CDR3 DNA reads TGTGCCAGCAGTTACCTCGGGGGCAGCACAGATACGCAGTATTTT.

This clonotype was seen repeatedly, ten times or more. The rearrangement joins TRBV2 to TRBJ2-1; D is possibly TRBD2 (5 bases). Germline CDR1 and CDR2: SNHLY and FYNNEI. This CDR3 region has 13 residues. Trimming took 2 bases from V and 12 from J, leaving 14 bases between them. DNA of the CDR3: TGTGCCAGCAGTGAAAGAGAGCGGCGACCGCAGTTCTTC. This codes for CASSERERRPQFF.

The sample holds many counts of this clonotype. V is TRBV20-1 and J is TRBJ2-7, with TRBD2 identical over 11 bases. This CDR3 is 15 amino acids long. Germline V gene data show CDR1 as DFQATT and CDR2 as SNEGSKA (reference sequence). The J segment lost 5 bases and the V segment lost 7 bases, leaving 13 bases of the junction unmatched. CDR3 loop: CSVGGLAGIGDEQYF. CDR3 in DNA: TGCAGTGTCGGCGGACTAGCGGGCATCGGAGACGAGCAGTACTTC.

The DNA for the CDR3 is TGCGCCAGCAGCCAAGATCTTTGGGACGATTACGGCTACACCTTC. Its protein is CASSQDLWDDYGYTF. The V call is TRBV4-1, the J call TRBJ1-2, with a possible D match to TRBD1 (5 bases). Trimming took 0 bases from V and 8 from J, leaving 16 bases between them. This CDR3 is built from 15 residues. Germline V CDR1 and CDR2: MGHRA, YSYEKL.

This clonotype was counted a single time. The J gene is TRBJ2-2, the V gene TRBV9, with TRBD1 matching over 8 bases. The CDR3 is 15 residues long. Trimming cost V 2 bases and J 6 bases; bases outside gene matches: 6. The germline CDR1 and CDR2 sequences are SGDLS and YYNGEE. This CDR3 reads CASSVTGETPGELFF. Written as DNA, the CDR3 is TGTGCCAGCAGCGTGACAGGGGAAACCCCCGGGGAGCTGTTTTTT.

This sequence joins TRBV12-3 or TRBV12-4 and TRBJ1-2; 9 nucleotides match TRBD1. V lost 8 bases and J lost 8; bases outside the gene matches: 15. There are 15 residues in the CDR3. CDR3 sequence reads: CASDEGPGQGTGYTF. The DNA of the CDR3 is TGTGCCAGCGATGAGGGGCCAGGACAGGGGACCGGCTACACCTTC.

This clonotype was seen ten or more times. The chain couples TRBV20-1 to TRBJ2-3; D ambiguous. The CDR3 covers 11 residues. V lost 1 base and J lost 2, with 1 base in between. CDR1 DFQATT and CDR2 SNEGSKA come from the germline V gene (reference sequence). The CDR3 spells CSARVTDTQYF. Here the CDR3 DNA reads TGCAGTGCTAGAGTCACAGATACGCAGTATTTT.

This clonotype has more than one count but fewer than ten. V usage is TRBV10-3 and J usage is TRBJ2-1; weak D call: TRBD2 (5 bases). CDR1 is ENHRY, CDR2 SYGVKD, per germline. V shed 4 bases and J shed 10 bases, with 8 bases lying between them. The CDR3 contains 11 residues. The CDR3 is CAISVRGEQFF. The CDR3 region has the DNA TGTGCCATCAGTGTTCGCGGGGAGCAGTTCTTC.

This clonotype occurred many times. The J gene is TRBJ2-5, the V gene TRBV29-1; D unclear. The germline V gene has CDR1 SQVTM and CDR2 ANQGSEA. The ends were cut back, 1 base at V and 5 bases at J, with 8 bases in the middle. The length of the CDR3 is 12 residues. The CDR3 DNA reads TGCAGCGTTGAAGGGGCTCTGGAGACCCAGTACTTC. It encodes CSVEGALETQYF.

This clonotype was found many times. The chain joins TRBV28 to TRBJ2-7; a weak D match, TRBD2 (6 bases). Germline lookup yields CDR1 MDHEN and CDR2 SYDVKM. V was shortened by 4 bases and J by 3 bases, with 13 bases between the two germline ends. The CDR3 runs to 14 residues. CDR3 sequence: CASSSAGNLYEQYF. CDR3 DNA: TGTGCCAGCAGTTCGGCGGGGAACCTCTACGAGCAGTACTTC.

This clonotype was observed many times. The chain is built from TRBV11-1 and TRBJ2-1; TRBD1 matches at 7 bases. Per the germline V gene, CDR1 is SGHAT and CDR2 is FQDESV (reference sequence). The junction had 7 bases not matched to a gene; V was cut back by 5 bases and J by 3 bases. The CDR3 totals 15 residues. The CDR3 DNA reads TGTGCCAGCAGCACCGGGACAGACTTCTACAATGAGCAGTTCTTC. It specifies CASSTGTDFYNEQFF.

In the case of this clonotype: A read error may explain this, as a much larger clone is one base away. The chain couples TRBV28 to TRBJ2-1, with D possibly being TRBD1 or TRBD2 (5 bases each). CDR3 length equals 13 residues. Germline loops: CDR1 MDHEN, CDR2 SYDVKM. V lost 5 bases, J lost 10 bases, and 15 bases lay in between. CDR3 in amino acids: CASSPGDLGEQFF. In DNA, the CDR3 is TGTGCCAGCAGTCCCGGGGACCTTGGCGAGCAGTTCTTC.

This clonotype came up many times. This rearrangement joins TRBV5-1 to TRBJ2-3, with D possibly TRBD1 on 5 matching bases. The CDR3 runs 15 residues. Germline assignment: CDR1 SGHRS and CDR2 YFSETQ. V lost 0 bases and J lost 6, with 14 bases in between. The CDR3 DNA reads TGCGCCAGCAGCTTGGAACAGGCCCTCGCGGATACGCAGTATTTT. Its protein product is CASSLEQALADTQYF.

Points on this clonotype: One base away lies a much larger clone, so this may be a sequencing read error. This CDR3 is CASSSYSTGVYGYTF. The CDR3 DNA reads as TGTGCCAGCAGTTCTTATTCGACAGGGGTCTATGGCTACACCTTC. The chain combines TRBV27 with TRBJ1-2, with TRBD1 identical over 8 bases. The CDR3 loop spans 15 amino acids. Germline CDR1 reads MNHEY; CDR2 reads SMNVEV (reference sequence). V lost 4 bases and J lost 4; bases outside the gene matches: 8.

The sample holds many counts of this clonotype. This rearrangement joins TRBV5-5 to TRBJ2-1; 12 bases agree with TRBD2. Germline assignment: CDR1 SGHKS and CDR2 YYEKEE (reference sequence). Unmatched junction bases numbered 7, after V lost 2 bases and J lost 7 bases. This CDR3 is built from 16 residues. The CDR3 sequence is CASSLASGRDFNEQFF. In DNA, the CDR3 is TGTGCCAGCAGCTTAGCTAGCGGGAGGGACTTTAATGAGCAGTTCTTC.

A word on this clonotype: A much larger clone is a single base away; this may be a read error. The chain combines TRBV28 with TRBJ1-1, with a tentative D call TRBD1 (5 bases). CDR3 length: 12 amino acids. Germline V CDR1 and CDR2: MDHEN, SYDVKM. V lost 8 bases and J lost 10, with 17 bases in between. The CDR3 loop is CASALEGPLAFF. The CDR3 region has the DNA TGTGCCAGCGCCTTGGAGGGGCCCTTAGCTTTCTTT. Complete variable domain (other parts from reference TRBV28 and TRBJ1-1): DVKVTQSSRYLVKRTGEKVFLECVQDMDHENMFWYRQDPGLGLRLIYFSYDVKMKEKGDIPEGYSVSREKKERFSLILESASTNQTSMYLCASALEGPLAFFGQGTRLTVV.